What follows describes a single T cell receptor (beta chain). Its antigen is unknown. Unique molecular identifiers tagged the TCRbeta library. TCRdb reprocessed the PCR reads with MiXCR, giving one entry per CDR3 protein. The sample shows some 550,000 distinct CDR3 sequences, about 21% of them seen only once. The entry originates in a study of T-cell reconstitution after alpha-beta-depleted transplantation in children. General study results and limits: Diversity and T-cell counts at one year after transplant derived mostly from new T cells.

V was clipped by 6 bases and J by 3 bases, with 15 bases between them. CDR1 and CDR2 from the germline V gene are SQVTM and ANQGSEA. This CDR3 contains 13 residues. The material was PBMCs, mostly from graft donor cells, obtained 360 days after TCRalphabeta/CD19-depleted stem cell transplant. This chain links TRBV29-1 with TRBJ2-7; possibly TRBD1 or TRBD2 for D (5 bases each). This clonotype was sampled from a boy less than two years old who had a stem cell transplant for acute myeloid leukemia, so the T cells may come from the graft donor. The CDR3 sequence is CSVGAGTVYEQYF. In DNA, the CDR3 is TGCAGCGTCGGGGCTGGGACGGTCTACGAGCAGTACTTC.